Listed below are T cell receptor beta chains from one sample, sequenced in a study of long-term antiretroviral therapy in people with HIV. TCRdb's table, derived via immunoSEQ multiplex PCR, lists solely in-frame clones and lacks some. The sample has roughly 17,000 clones; roughly four fifths are singletons. Sequencing used unsorted PBMCs, obtained 0.3 years before starting antiretroviral therapy. The receptors here all came from a middle-aged man with HIV. Both conserved end residues are part of each CDR3. D genes are given only for firm matches. Some rows have no size entry. The others give once, few or many, or a class for an expanded clone.

D gene | clone size | J gene | V gene | CDR3 protein | CDR3 DNA
NA | NA | TRBJ2-1 | TRBV9 | CASSVVGGPESWQFF | TGTGCCAGCAGCGTAGTGGGGGGGCCGGAGTCGTGGCAGTTCTTC
NA | NA | TRBJ2-3 | TRBV5-1 | CASRGGPGGTQYF | TGCGCCAGCAGAGGGGGCCCGGGGGGAACGCAGTATTTT
NA | once | TRBJ1-5 | TRBV11-2 | CASSLWGGGNQPQHF | TGTGCCAGCAGCTTATGGGGAGGCGGCAATCAGCCCCAGCATTTT
NA | NA | TRBJ2-1 | TRBV5-1 | CASSRGDSNEQFF | TGCGCCAGCTCCCGGGGAGACTCCAATGAGCAGTTCTTC
NA | NA | TRBJ2-7 | TRBV7-2 | CASSPSYEQYF | TGTGCCAGCAGCCCCTCCTACGAGCAGTACTTC
NA | few | TRBJ2-1 | TRBV27 | CASIPRGEQFF | TGTGCCAGCATCCCTCGAGGTGAGCAGTTCTTC
TRBD2 | NA | TRBJ2-5 | TRBV29-1 | CSVDLAEKETQYF | TGCAGCGTTGATCTAGCGGAAAAAGAGACCCAGTACTTC
TRBD2 | NA | TRBJ2-5 | TRBV6-1 | CASTRGGLETQYF | TGTGCCAGCACCCGGGGGGGTTTGGAGACCCAGTACTTC
NA | NA | TRBJ1-2 | TRBV12-5 | CASGLVLGVEGSRRYGYTF | TGTGCTAGTGGTTTGGTACTTGGAGTTGAGGGGTCGAGACGCTATGGCTACACCTTC
TRBD1 | NA | TRBJ2-7 | TRBV7-2 | CASSSAYGTGFKDDEQYF | TGTGCCAGCAGCTCAGCCTACGGGACAGGATTCAAGGACGACGAGCAGTACTTC
NA | once | TRBJ2-5 | TRBV19 | CASSIEPETQYF | TGTGCCAGTAGTATTGAACCAGAGACCCAGTACTTC
TRBD1 | NA | TRBJ2-1 | TRBV5-4 | CASSALWDRGRDEQFF | TGTGCCAGCAGTGCGTTGTGGGACAGGGGCCGCGATGAGCAGTTCTTC
NA | NA | TRBJ2-7 | TRBV7-6 | CASSFKGFSYEQYF | TGTGCCAGCAGCTTTAAGGGATTTTCCTACGAGCAGTACTTC
NA | few | TRBJ1-6 | TRBV9 | CASSVAGHYNSPLHF | TGTGCCAGCAGCGTGGCGGGACACTATAATTCACCCCTCCACTTT
NA | NA | TRBJ2-1 | TRBV6-4 | CASSDSTGDSNEQFF | TGTGCCAGCAGTGACTCGACGGGAGATTCCAATGAGCAGTTCTTC
NA | NA | TRBJ2-2 | TRBV27 | CASRLRGYELSTGELFF | TGTGCCAGCAGATTACGCGGATACGAACTGAGCACCGGGGAGCTGTTTTTT
TRBD2 | medium-sized | TRBJ2-7 | TRBV27 | CASSPGLAGGIYEQYF | TGTGCCAGCAGTCCGGGACTAGCGGGAGGTATCTACGAGCAGTACTTC
NA | NA | TRBJ1-4 | TRBV28 | CASSGGPVGKLFF | TGTGCCAGCAGTGGGGGGCCGGTCGGGAAACTGTTTTTT
NA | NA | TRBJ2-7 | TRBV4-1 | CASSQDRASVEQYF | TGCGCCAGCAGCCAAGATAGGGCTAGCGTAGAGCAGTACTTC
NA | few | TRBJ2-6 | TRBV7-9 | CASSSSYYRERDRANVLTF | TGTGCCAGCAGCTCCTCTTATTACAGGGAGCGGGATCGGGCCAACGTCCTGACTTTC
NA | NA | TRBJ1-2 | TRBV18 | CASSAEGANYGYTF | TGTGCCAGCTCAGCCGAAGGGGCCAACTATGGCTACACCTTC
TRBD1 | NA | TRBJ2-5 | TRBV7-2 | CASSSYRGETQYF | TGTGCCAGCAGCTCATACAGGGGGGAGACCCAGTACTTC
NA | NA | TRBJ2-1 | TRBV10-3 | CAISALGGYNEQFF | TGTGCCATCAGTGCGTTAGGGGGGTACAATGAGCAGTTCTTC
NA | NA | TRBJ2-1 | TRBV27 | CASRGYYSADNEQFF | TGTGCCAGCAGGGGATACTATTCGGCGGACAATGAGCAGTTCTTC
NA | NA | TRBJ1-5 | TRBV10-3 | CAISESPPRGDGQPQHF | TGTGCCATCAGTGAGTCTCCCCCCCGCGGTGATGGTCAGCCCCAGCATTTT
NA | NA | TRBJ1-2 | TRBV28 | CASSRYGYTF | TGTGCCAGCAGCCGGTATGGCTACACCTTC
TRBD2 | once | TRBJ2-1 | TRBV19 | CASSRLAGSSVGEQFF | TGTGCCAGTAGTCGCCTAGCGGGCTCTTCTGTGGGTGAGCAGTTCTTC
NA | NA | TRBJ2-7 | TRBV7-8 | CASSLAPTGIYEQYF | TGTGCCAGCAGCTTAGCGCCTACAGGGATCTACGAGCAGTACTTC
NA | NA | TRBJ2-1 | TRBV4-1 | CASSQDLNLGPGNEQFF | TGCGCCAGCAGCCAAGATTTAAACTTGGGGCCCGGCAATGAGCAGTTCTTC